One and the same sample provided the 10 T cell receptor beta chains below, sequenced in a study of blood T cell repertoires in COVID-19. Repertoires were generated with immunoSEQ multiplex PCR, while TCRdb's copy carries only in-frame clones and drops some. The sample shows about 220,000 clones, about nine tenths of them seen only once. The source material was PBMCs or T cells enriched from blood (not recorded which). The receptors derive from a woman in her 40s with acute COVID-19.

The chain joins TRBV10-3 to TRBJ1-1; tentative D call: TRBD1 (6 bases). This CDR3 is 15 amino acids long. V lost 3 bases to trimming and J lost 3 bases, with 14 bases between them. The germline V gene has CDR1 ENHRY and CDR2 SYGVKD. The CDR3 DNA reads TGTGCCATCAGTGATCCGACCACAGGGTACACTGAAGCTTTCTTT. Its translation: CAISDPTTGYTEAFF.

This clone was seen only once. The DNA of the CDR3 is TGCGCCAGCAGAATAGCGGGGGGGCGGCAAGAGACCCAGTACTTC. It is translated as CASRIAGGRQETQYF. V usage is TRBV5-1 and J usage is TRBJ2-5; 11 bases align to TRBD2. CDR1 is SGHRS, CDR2 YFSETQ, per germline. The CDR3 extends over 15 amino acids. J gave up 2 bases and V 5 bases, and 5 bases lay outside the gene matches. Full variable domain (missing parts from reference TRBV5-1 and TRBJ2-5): KAGVTQTPRYLIKTRGQQVTLSCSPISGHRSVSWYQQTPGQGLQFLFEYFSETQRNKGNFPGRFSGRQFSNSRSEMNVSTLELGDSALYLCASRIAGGRQETQYFGPGTRLLVL.

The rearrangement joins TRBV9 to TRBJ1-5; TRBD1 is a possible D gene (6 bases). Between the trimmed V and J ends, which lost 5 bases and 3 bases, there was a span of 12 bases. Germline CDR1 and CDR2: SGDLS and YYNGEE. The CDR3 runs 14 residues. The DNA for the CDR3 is TGTGCCAGCAGTGCAGGGGTGCCCAATCAGCCCCAGCATTTT. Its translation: CASSAGVPNQPQHF.

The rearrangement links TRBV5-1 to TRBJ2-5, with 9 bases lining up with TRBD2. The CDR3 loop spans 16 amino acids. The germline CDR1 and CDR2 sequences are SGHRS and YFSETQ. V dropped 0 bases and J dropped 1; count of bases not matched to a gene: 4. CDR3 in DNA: TGCGCCAGCAGCTTGGTGCTAGCGGGGCGCCAAGAGACCCAGTACTTC. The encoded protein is CASSLVLAGRQETQYF.

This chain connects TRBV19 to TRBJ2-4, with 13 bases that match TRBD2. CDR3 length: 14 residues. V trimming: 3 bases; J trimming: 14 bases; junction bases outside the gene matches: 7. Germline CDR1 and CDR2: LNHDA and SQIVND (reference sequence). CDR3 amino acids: CASSIGLTSGGEYF. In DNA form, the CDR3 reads TGTGCCAGTAGTATCGGACTTACTAGCGGGGGGGAGTACTTC.

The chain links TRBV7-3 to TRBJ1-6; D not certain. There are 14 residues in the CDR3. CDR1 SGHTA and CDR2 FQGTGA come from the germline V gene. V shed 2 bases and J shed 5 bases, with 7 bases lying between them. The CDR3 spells CASSLFTDNSPLHF. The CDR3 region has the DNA TGTGCCAGCAGCTTATTTACAGATAATTCACCCCTCCACTTT.

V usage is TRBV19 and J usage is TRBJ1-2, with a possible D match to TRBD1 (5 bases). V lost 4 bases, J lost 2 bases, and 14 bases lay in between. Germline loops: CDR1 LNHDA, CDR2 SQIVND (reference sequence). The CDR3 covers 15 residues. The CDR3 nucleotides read TGTGCCAGTAGTAGGGACTTTTCAGCCAACTATGGCTACACCTTC. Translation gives CASSRDFSANYGYTF.

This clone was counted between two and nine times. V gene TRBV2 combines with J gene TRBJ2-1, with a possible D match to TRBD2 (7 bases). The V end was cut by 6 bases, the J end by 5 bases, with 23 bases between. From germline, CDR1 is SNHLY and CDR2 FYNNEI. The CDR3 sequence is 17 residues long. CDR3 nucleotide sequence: TGTGCCAGCAGATGGAGGGGGGGTATTGGTGGTAACAATGAGCAGTTCTTC. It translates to CASRWRGGIGGNNEQFF.

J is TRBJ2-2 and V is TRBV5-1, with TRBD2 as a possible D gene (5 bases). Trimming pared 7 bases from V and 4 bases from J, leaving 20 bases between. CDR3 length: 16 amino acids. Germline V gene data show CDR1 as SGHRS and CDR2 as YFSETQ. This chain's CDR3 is CASGEGLTPGTGELFF. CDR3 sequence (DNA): TGCGCCAGCGGCGAGGGCCTCACCCCCGGCACCGGGGAGCTGTTTTTT.

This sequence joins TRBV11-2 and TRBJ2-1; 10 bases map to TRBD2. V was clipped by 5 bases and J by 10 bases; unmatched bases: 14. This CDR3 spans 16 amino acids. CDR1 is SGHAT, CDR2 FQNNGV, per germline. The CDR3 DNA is TGTGCCAGCAGCCTCGGCGGAGCGGGGGGGCGGCCCGAGCAGTTCTTC. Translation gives CASSLGGAGGRPEQFF.